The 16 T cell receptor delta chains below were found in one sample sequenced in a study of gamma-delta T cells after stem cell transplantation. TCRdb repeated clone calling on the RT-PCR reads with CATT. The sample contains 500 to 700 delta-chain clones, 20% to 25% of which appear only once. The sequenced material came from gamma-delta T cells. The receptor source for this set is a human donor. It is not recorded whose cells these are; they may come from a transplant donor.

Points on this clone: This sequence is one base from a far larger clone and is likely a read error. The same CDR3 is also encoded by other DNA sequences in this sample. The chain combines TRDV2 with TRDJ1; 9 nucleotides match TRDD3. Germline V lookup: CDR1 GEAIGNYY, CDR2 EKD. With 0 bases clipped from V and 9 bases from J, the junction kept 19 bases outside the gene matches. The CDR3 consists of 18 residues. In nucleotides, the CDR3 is TGTGCCTGTGACACCATCCTACGTGGGGTACTGGGGGACACGGAACTCATCTTT. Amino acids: CACDTILRGVLGDTELIF.

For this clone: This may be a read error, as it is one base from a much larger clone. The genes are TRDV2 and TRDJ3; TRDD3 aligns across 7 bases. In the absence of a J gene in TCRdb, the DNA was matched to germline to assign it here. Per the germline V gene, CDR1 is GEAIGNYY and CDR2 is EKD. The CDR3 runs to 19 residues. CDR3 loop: CAGDPTGDPSSWDTRQMFF. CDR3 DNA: TGTGCCGGTGACCCTACTGGGGATCCAAGCTCCTGGGACACCCGACAGATGTTTTTC.

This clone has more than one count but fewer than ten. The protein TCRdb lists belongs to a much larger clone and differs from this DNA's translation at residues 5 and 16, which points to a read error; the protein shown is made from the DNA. The CDR3 region is CACDSLGDKEYTDKLFF. CDR3 nucleotide sequence: TGTGCCTGTGACTCTTTGGGGGATAAAGAGTACACCGATAAACTCTTCTTT. This chain links TRDV2 with TRDJ1, with 9 bases fitting TRDD3. The J call is uncertain, as TRDJ2 better fits the DNA end. Germline assignment: CDR1 GEAIGNYY and CDR2 EKD. The CDR3 loop spans 17 amino acids.

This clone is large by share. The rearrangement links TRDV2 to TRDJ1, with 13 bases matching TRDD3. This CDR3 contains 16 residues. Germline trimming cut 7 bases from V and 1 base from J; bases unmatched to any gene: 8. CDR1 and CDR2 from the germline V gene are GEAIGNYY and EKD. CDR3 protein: CACHQLGDTRTDKLIF. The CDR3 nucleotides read TGTGCCTGCCACCAACTGGGGGATACGCGCACCGATAAACTCATCTTT.

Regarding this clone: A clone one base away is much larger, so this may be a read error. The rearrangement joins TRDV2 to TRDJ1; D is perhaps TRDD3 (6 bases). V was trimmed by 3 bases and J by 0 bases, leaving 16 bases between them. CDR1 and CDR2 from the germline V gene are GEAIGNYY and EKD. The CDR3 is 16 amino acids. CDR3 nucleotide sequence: TGTGCCTGTGACCCGCTGGGGACAATTGACACCGATAAACTCATCTTT. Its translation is CACDPLGTIDTDKLIF.

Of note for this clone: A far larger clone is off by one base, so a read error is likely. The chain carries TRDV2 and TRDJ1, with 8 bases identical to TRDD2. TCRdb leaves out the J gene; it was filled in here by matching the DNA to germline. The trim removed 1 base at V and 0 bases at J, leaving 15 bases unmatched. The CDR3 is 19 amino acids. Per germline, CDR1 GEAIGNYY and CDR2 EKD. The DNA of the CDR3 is TGTGCCTGTGACACACTTCCTACTAGTGGAGAAGAGTACACCGATAAACTCATCTTT. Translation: CACDTLPTSGEEYTDKLIF.

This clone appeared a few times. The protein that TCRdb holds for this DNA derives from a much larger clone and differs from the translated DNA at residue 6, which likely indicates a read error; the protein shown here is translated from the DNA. The CDR3 region is CACDPVLGDGNTDKLIF. Here the CDR3 DNA reads TGTGCCTGTGACCCTGTACTGGGGGATGGTAACACCGATAAACTCATCTTT. This sequence joins TRDV2 and TRDJ1; 10 bases match TRDD3. Trimming cost V 3 bases and J 0 bases; bases outside gene matches: 9. Looked up from germline, CDR1 is GEAIGNYY and CDR2 is EKD. The CDR3 runs 17 residues.

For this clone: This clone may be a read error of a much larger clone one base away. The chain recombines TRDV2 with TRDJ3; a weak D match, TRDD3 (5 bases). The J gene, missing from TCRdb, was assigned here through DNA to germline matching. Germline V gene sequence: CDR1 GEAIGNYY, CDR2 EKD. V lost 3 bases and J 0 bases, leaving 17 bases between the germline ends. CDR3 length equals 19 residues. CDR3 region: CACDPPGTRGSWDTRQMFF. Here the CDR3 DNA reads TGTGCCTGTGACCCCCCTGGGACCCGAGGCTCCTGGGACACCCGACAGATGTTTTTC.

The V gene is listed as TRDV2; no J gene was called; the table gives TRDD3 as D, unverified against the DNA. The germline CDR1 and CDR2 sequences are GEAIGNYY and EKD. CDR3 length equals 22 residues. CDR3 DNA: TGTGCCTGTGACACCGGGGGCTTACTGGGGACCTCCACAACCTGGGACACCCGACAGGTGTTTTTC. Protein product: CACDTGGLLGTSTTWDTRQVFF.

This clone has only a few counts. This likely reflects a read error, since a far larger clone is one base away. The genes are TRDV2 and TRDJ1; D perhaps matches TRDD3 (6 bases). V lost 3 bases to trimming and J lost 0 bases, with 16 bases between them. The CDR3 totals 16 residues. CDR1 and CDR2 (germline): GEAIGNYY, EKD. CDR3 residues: CACDPVLGKYTDKLIF. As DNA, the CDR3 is TGTGCCTGTGACCCCGTACTGGGAAAATACACCGATAAACTCATCTTT.

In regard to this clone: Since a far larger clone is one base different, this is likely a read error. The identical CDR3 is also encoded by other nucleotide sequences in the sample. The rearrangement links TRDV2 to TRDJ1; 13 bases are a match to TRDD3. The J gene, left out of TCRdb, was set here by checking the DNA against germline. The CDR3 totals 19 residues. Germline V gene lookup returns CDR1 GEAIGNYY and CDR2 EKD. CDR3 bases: TGTGCCTGCGACACCGTTCTACTGGGGGATACGGCGGGCACCGATAAACTCATCTTT. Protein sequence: CACDTVLLGDTAGTDKLIF.

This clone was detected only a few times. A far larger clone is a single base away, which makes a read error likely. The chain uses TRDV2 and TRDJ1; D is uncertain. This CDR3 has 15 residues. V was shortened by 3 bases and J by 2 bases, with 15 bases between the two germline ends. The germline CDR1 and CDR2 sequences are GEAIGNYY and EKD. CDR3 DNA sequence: TGTGCCTGTGACCCGATAGCCAGGGAGACCGATAAACTCATCTTT. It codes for CACDPIARETDKLIF.

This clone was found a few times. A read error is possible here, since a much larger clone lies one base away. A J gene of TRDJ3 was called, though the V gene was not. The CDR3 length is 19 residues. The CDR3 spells CACDTAGGSRSWDTRQLFF. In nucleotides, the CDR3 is TGTGCCTGTGACACCGCCGGGGGTTCCCGCTCCTGGGACACCCGACAGCTGTTTTTC.

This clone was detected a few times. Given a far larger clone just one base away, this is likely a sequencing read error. The CDR3 bases are TGTGCCTGTGACACACTTCCTACTAGGGGAGAAGAGGACACCGATAAACTCATCTTT. Residues: CACDTLPTRGEEDTDKLIF. The chain carries TRDV2 and TRDJ1, with TRDD2 identical over 8 bases. Because TCRdb records no J gene, it was assigned here through a match of the DNA to germline. This CDR3 has 19 amino acids. Losses at the gene ends were 1 base for V and 0 bases for J; bases not matched to a gene: 15. Germline V gene lookup returns CDR1 GEAIGNYY and CDR2 EKD.

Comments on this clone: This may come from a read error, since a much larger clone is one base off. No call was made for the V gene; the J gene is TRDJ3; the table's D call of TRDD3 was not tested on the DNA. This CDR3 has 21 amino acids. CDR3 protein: CACDKVLGDTNYSWDTRRMFF. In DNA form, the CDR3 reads TGTGCCTGTGACAAGGTACTGGGGGATACGAACTACTCCTGGGACACCCGACGGATGTTTTTC.

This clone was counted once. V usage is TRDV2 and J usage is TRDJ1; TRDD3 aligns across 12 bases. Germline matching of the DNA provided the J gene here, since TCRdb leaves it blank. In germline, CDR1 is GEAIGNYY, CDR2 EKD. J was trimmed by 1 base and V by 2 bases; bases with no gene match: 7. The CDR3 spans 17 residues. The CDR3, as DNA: TGTGCCTGTGACAGGCTGGGGGATACGGCGGGCACCGATAAACTCATCTTT. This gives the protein CACDRLGDTAGTDKLIF.